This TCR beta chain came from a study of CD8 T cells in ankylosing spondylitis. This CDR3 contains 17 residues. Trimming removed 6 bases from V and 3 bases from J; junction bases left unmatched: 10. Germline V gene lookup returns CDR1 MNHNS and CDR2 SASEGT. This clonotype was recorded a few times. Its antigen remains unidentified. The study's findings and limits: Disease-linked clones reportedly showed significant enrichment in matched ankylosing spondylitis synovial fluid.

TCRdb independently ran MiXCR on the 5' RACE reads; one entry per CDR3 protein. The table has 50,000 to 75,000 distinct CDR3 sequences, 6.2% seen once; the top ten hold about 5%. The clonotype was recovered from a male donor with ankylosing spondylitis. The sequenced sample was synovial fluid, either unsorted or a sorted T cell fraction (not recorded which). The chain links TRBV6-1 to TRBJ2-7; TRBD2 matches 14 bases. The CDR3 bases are TGTGCCAGCAGGCCCGGGACTAGCGGGAGCTTGGGCTACGAGCAGTACTTC. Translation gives CASRPGTSGSLGYEQYF.